This TCR beta chain derives from a study of blood T cell repertoires in COVID-19. The CDR3 has 12 amino acids. The V end lost 9 bases, the J end lost 4 bases, and 12 bases lay between the germline ends. CDR1 is LNHNV and CDR2 is YYDKDF in the germline V gene (reference sequence). Only in-frame clones appear in the TCRdb table, and some are missing; sequencing was by immunoSEQ multiplex PCR. The repertoire has about 81,000 clones, around 80% of them found once; the top ten carry about an eighth. The receptor was derived from a human donor in a cohort sampled during active COVID-19. This chain connects TRBV15 to TRBJ2-5; possibly TRBD2 for D (5 bases). Material for sequencing was peripheral blood. The CDR3 bases are TGTGCCACAGGACCCGGAGGAGAGACCCAGTACTTC. This sequence encodes CATGPGGETQYF.